This TCR beta chain was sequenced in a study of T-cell reconstitution after alpha-beta-depleted transplantation in children. As regards this clonotype: Its antigen remains unidentified.

During its preparation, the TCRbeta library received unique molecular identifiers. TCRdb independently ran MiXCR on the PCR reads; one entry per CDR3 protein. The sample holds about a million distinct CDR3 sequences; around 30% are singletons and the top ten take over 25%. Study results and limitations: It was reported that alpha-beta T cells came from several hundred expanded graft clones (about two months after transplant). T cells produced anew were the main source of T-cell counts and diversity one year after transplant. The study traced high day-60 TCRbeta diversity in some patients to surviving recipient T cells and thymic progenitors.

This specimen consisted of PBMCs, mostly from graft donor cells, obtained 360 days after TCRalphabeta/CD19-depleted stem cell transplant. The source is a boy under two years old who had a stem cell transplant for SCID, so the T cells may come from the graft donor.

CDR3: CASSLGEWTEAFF. In DNA, the CDR3 is TGTGCCAGCAGTTTAGGGGAGTGGACTGAAGCTTTCTTT. This chain joins TRBV12-3 or TRBV12-4 and TRBJ1-1, with D hard to call. The CDR3 consists of 13 residues. V lost 1 base to trimming and J lost 5 bases, with 8 bases between them.